This TCR beta chain was captured by sequencing in a study of vaccination effects on CD4 cells after COVID-19. Study information: Samples were given by two convalescent patients 16 days and one week before vaccination.

This clone was found a few times. The antigen remains undetermined. Libraries were prepared by immunoSEQ multiplex PCR; TCRdb keeps only in-frame clonotypes and omits some of them. The top ten hold roughly 8.6% of the sample, which has about 46,000 clones, about 74% seen once. Findings and limits, study-wide: No early post-infection timepoints were available in the study, which also included few convalescent patients.

The culture ran for 10 days before CD4+ T cells were isolated. The infection with SARS-CoV-2 (confirmed by PCR) occurred in this person between March and December 2020. The CDR3 length is 15 residues. V was shortened by 3 bases and J by 0 bases, with 9 bases between the two germline ends. The germline gives CDR1 LGHNA, CDR2 YNFKEQ. The material sequenced was CD4+ T cells from PBMCs cultured without peptide, taken before COVID-19 vaccination. The chain links TRBV4-2 to TRBJ1-3; D gene uncertain. The TCR was taken from a human donor who had a prior SARS-CoV-2 infection. CDR3 amino acids: CASSHESRSGNTIYF. CDR3 DNA sequence: TGTGCCAGCAGCCACGAATCTCGCTCTGGAAACACCATATATTTT.